The rows below give T cell receptor beta chains drawn from one sample of a study of CD8+ T cells in alopecia areata. Assay used: immunoSEQ multiplex PCR; TCRdb lists only in-frame clones, some missing. The data hold around 210,000 clones, with about 61% observed a single time. Sequencing used CD8+ T cells sorted from blood. The receptors were gathered from a human donor in good health. Each CDR3 is given with its conserved first and last residue. The D gene is left open where the match is weak. Only part of the rows carry a size: once, few, many, or a class if the clone is expanded.

clone size	V gene	D gene	J gene	CDR3 length	CDR3 DNA	CDR3 protein
-	TRBV29-1	-	TRBJ2-3	13	TGCAGCGCCGAGGGCAGGGGTGCAGATACGCAGTATTTT	CSAEGRGADTQYF
-	TRBV25-1	-	TRBJ2-6	16	TGTGCCAGCAGTGAGCATGGGGGCACTGGGGCCAACGTCCTGACTTTC	CASSEHGGTGANVLTF
-	TRBV25-1	-	TRBJ1-6	12	TGTGCCAGCAGTCAGGATAATTCACCCCTCCACTTT	CASSQDNSPLHF
-	TRBV25-1	-	TRBJ2-5	14	TGTGCCAGCAGTGAATTTGGGGCGCAAGAGACCCAGTACTTC	CASSEFGAQETQYF
-	TRBV15	-	TRBJ1-4	14	TGTGCCACCAGCAACGAGGGGAGCGGGGAAAAACTGTTTTTT	CATSNEGSGEKLFF
-	TRBV13	-	TRBJ1-2	13	TGTGCCAGCAGCTTAGTTCCCGACGATGGCTACACCTTC	CASSLVPDDGYTF
-	TRBV4-1	TRBD1	TRBJ2-6	17	TGCGCCAGCAGCTTCCAGACAGGGCTAACTGGGGCCAACGTCCTGACTTTC	CASSFQTGLTGANVLTF
-	TRBV6-5	TRBD2	TRBJ2-1	16	TGTGCCAGCAGTTACCGACGGACTAGCGGATACAATGAGCAGTTCTTC	CASSYRRTSGYNEQFF
-	TRBV13	-	TRBJ1-1	13	TGTGCCAGCAGCTTAGGCAGGGCGAGTGAAGCTTTCTTT	CASSLGRASEAFF
-	TRBV5-1	TRBD1	TRBJ2-7	15	TGCGCCAGCAGCTTGGGCCAGGGGGCGCGGAACGAGCAGTACTTC	CASSLGQGARNEQYF
few	TRBV2	-	TRBJ1-4	16	TGTGCCAGCAGTGGAGGCTCGGACTGGGGATTCGAAAAACTGTTTTTT	CASSGGSDWGFEKLFF
-	TRBV4-1	-	TRBJ2-7	15	TGCGCCAGCAGCCAAGAAATAGGTACCGCCGACGAGCAGTACTTC	CASSQEIGTADEQYF
few	TRBV29-1	-	TRBJ1-2	13	TGCAGCGTTAGGGACACGGCTAACTATGGCTACACCTTC	CSVRDTANYGYTF
-	TRBV21-1	-	TRBJ2-2	12	TGTGCCAGCAGCAAATCGACCGGGGAGCTGTTTTTT	CASSKSTGELFF
-	TRBV5-6	-	TRBJ2-1	16	TGTGCCAGCAGCTTGGTACTTACGGATCCTTACAATGAGCAGTTCTTC	CASSLVLTDPYNEQFF
-	TRBV27	-	TRBJ1-1	16	TGTGCCAGCAGTTTAAATGTCAAGACCTTGAACACTGAAGCTTTCTTT	CASSLNVKTLNTEAFF
-	TRBV4-1	TRBD1	TRBJ1-2	14	TGCGCCAGCAGCCCACAACAGGGGGACTATGGCTACACCTTC	CASSPQQGDYGYTF
few	TRBV28	-	TRBJ2-6	14	TGTGCCAGCAGTGAAGTCTCTGGGGCCAACGTCCTGACTTTC	CASSEVSGANVLTF
few	TRBV6-5	-	TRBJ2-5	13	TGTGCCAGCAGTGAAATAGGGGGGAAGACCCAGTACTTC	CASSEIGGKTQYF
-	TRBV13	-	TRBJ2-5	13	TGTGCCAGCAGTCCGGGGGGCCGGGAGACCCAGTACTTC	CASSPGGRETQYF
-	TRBV7-9	-	TRBJ1-6	14	TGTGCCAGCAGCTCGGCCGTAGGGGATTCACCCCTCCACTTT	CASSSAVGDSPLHF
-	TRBV2	-	TRBJ2-7	13	TGTGCCAGCAGTGGGGGGCCCCTCTACGAGCAGTACTTC	CASSGGPLYEQYF
few	TRBV6-5	TRBD2	TRBJ2-5	13	TGTGCCAGCAGTTACTCGGGAGGGGAGACCCAGTACTTC	CASSYSGGETQYF
-	TRBV5-6	-	TRBJ1-6	16	TGTGCCAGCAGCTTGGTGGGCGCGAGAATTGATTCACCCCTCCACTTT	CASSLVGARIDSPLHF
-	TRBV7-3	-	TRBJ2-5	13	TGTGCCAGCAGCTTAAGCGGCGGGGAGACCCAGTACTTC	CASSLSGGETQYF
-	TRBV15	-	TRBJ1-6	15	TGTGCCACCAGCAGGAGCGGGTCCTATAATTCACCCCTCCACTTT	CATSRSGSYNSPLHF
-	TRBV11-2	-	TRBJ2-3	13	TGTGCCAGCAGCTTCGAGAACCATGGGACGCAGTATTTT	CASSFENHGTQYF
-	TRBV10-3	TRBD1	TRBJ1-1	14	TGTGCCACGTCGGGGACAGGATTGAACACTGAAGCTTTCTTT	CATSGTGLNTEAFF
-	TRBV13	-	TRBJ2-5	13	TGTGCCAGCAGCTCCTCCGGACAAGAGACCCAGTACTTC	CASSSSGQETQYF
-	TRBV4-1	TRBD2	TRBJ2-3	14	TGCGCCAGCGGCTCTAGCGGGGGTACAGATACGCAGTATTTT	CASGSSGGTDTQYF
-	TRBV2	TRBD1	TRBJ1-2	17	TGTGCCAGCAGTGAAAGCCGGACAGGTTACAGCAACTATGGCTACACCTTC	CASSESRTGYSNYGYTF
-	TRBV10-3	-	TRBJ2-3	14	TGTGCCATCAGTGACAGGGTTGGGACAGATACGCAGTATTTT	CAISDRVGTDTQYF
-	TRBV6-8	-	TRBJ2-5	13	TGTGCCAGACCTTCGGGCAATCAAGAGACCCAGTACTTC	CARPSGNQETQYF
-	TRBV7-9	-	TRBJ2-3	9	TGTGCCGGCACAGATACGCAGTATTTT	CAGTDTQYF
-	TRBV6-1	-	TRBJ1-1	14	TGTGCCAGCAGGGCACCTACGGTGGTAGCTGAAGCTTTCTTT	CASRAPTVVAEAFF
-	TRBV6-6	-	TRBJ2-5	13	TGTGCCAGCAGCCCGGTTGGGCAAGAGACCCAGTACTTC	CASSPVGQETQYF
-	TRBV30	-	TRBJ1-1	13	TGTGCCTGGAGATGGCAGAGCAACACTGAAGCTTTCTTT	CAWRWQSNTEAFF
-	TRBV11-2	TRBD2	TRBJ2-4	14	TGTGCCAGCAGCTTGGGCGTGGGGGGGAGCATTCAGTACTTC	CASSLGVGGSIQYF
-	TRBV9	TRBD1	TRBJ1-5	14	TGTGCCAGCAGCCGACAGGGGAGCAATCAGCCCCAGCATTTT	CASSRQGSNQPQHF
-	TRBV11-2	-	TRBJ1-1	14	TGTGCCAGCAGAGGATGGGTGGGCGGCACTGAAGCTTTCTTT	CASRGWVGGTEAFF
few	TRBV7-9	-	TRBJ2-5	14	TGTGCCAGCAGACCCCCCCTTCGACAAGAGACCCAGTACTTC	CASRPPLRQETQYF
-	TRBV29-1	-	TRBJ1-3	11	TGCAGCGTTCCGGCTGGAAACACCATATATTTT	CSVPAGNTIYF
-	TRBV15	TRBD1	TRBJ2-5	13	TGTGCCACCAGGGACAGGGGACAAGAGACCCAGTACTTC	CATRDRGQETQYF
-	TRBV29-1	-	TRBJ2-7	16	TGCAGCGTTGATTCCTACGAGCCTGGGAAGACCTACGAGCAGTACTTC	CSVDSYEPGKTYEQYF
-	TRBV7-9	-	TRBJ2-1	15	TGTGCCAGCAGCTTTGGAGGGGGGCACTACAATGAGCAGTTCTTC	CASSFGGGHYNEQFF
-	TRBV6-1	-	TRBJ1-5	16	TGTGCCAGCAGTGTATTCAGGGACGGGCACAATCAGCCCCAGCATTTT	CASSVFRDGHNQPQHF
-	TRBV14	-	TRBJ1-1	12	TGTGCCAGCAGCCCTTTCTGGGGTGAAGCTTTCTTT	CASSPFWGEAFF
few	TRBV6-1	TRBD1	TRBJ2-6	19	TGTGCCAGCAGTGAAGTAGGGACAGTAACCCTCGCTGGGGCCAACGTCCTGACTTTC	CASSEVGTVTLAGANVLTF
-	TRBV27	-	TRBJ1-6	15	TGTGCCAGCAGTTTAGCGGGGGGCGTAAATTCACCCCTCCACTTT	CASSLAGGVNSPLHF
-	TRBV27	TRBD1	TRBJ1-2	13	TGTGCCAGCAGTTTAACAGGGGAGGGTGGCTACACCTTC	CASSLTGEGGYTF
-	TRBV19	-	TRBJ1-2	15	TGTGCCTGCAGGCCTGGGCAGGGGTGGAACTATGGCTACACCTTC	CACRPGQGWNYGYTF
-	TRBV5-6	TRBD1	TRBJ1-6	15	TGTGCCAGCAGCTTGGGTCAGGGGGTTAATTCACCCCTCCACTTT	CASSLGQGVNSPLHF
-	TRBV2	-	TRBJ1-1	13	TGTGCCTGTCTACAACAGATGAACACTGAAGCTTTCTTT	CACLQQMNTEAFF
-	TRBV27	-	TRBJ2-7	14	TGTGCCAGCAGTTTCGGAGGGATGGGGTACGAGCAGTACTTC	CASSFGGMGYEQYF
few	TRBV19	-	TRBJ1-6	15	TGTGCCAGTAGTGTCACAGGGAGCGATAATTCACCCCTCCACTTT	CASSVTGSDNSPLHF
few	TRBV29-1	-	TRBJ1-1	12	TGCAGCGTTGTCGGTAAGCAAGGCGTAGCTTTCTTT	CSVVGKQGVAFF
-	TRBV29-1	-	TRBJ2-1	11	TGCGCCGTCTGGGTTGACAATGAGCAGTTCTTC	CAVWVDNEQFF
-	TRBV7-2	TRBD2	TRBJ2-2	19	TGTGCCAGCAGCTTAGTTCCCAGCGGGGGGGCCGTTCGGACCGGGGAGCTGTTTTTT	CASSLVPSGGAVRTGELFF
-	TRBV2	-	TRBJ2-7	11	TGTGCCAGCACCGGCTCCTACGAGCAGTACTTC	CASTGSYEQYF